This note documents a single T cell receptor beta chain sequence. Its antigen is as yet unknown. The data were obtained in a study of a mutant IDH1 vaccine in newly diagnosed glioma. Study-wide context: There were 62.5% males and around 38% females among treated patients, whose mean age was about 38 years. Former treatment meant radiotherapy, temozolomide, or both; the majority had gotten both.

The table came from immunoSEQ multiplex PCR; TCRdb's copy has only in-frame clones and leaves some out. The sample includes 80,000 to 100,000 clones, around three quarters of them seen just once. The time point was: baseline, week 1 (first vaccination visit). As for treatment: pre-vaccination baseline after standard-of-care therapy. Study-wide results and caveats: Of all patients, around 94% showed vaccine-induced immune responses.

The germline V and J ends were trimmed by 4 bases and 3 bases, with 17 bases remaining between them. The CDR3 runs 15 residues. Germline V gene data show CDR1 as SGDLS and CDR2 as YYNGEE. The sequence came from a man in his forties or fifties with glioma. The chain uses TRBV9 and TRBJ2-7; maybe TRBD1 (6 bases). This material consisted of PBMCs, taken from a glioma patient treated with radiotherapy, temozolomide or both. The CDR3 DNA reads TGTGCCAGCAGCCCCAGGACAGAGTATGACTACGAGCAGTACTTC. Its translation is CASSPRTEYDYEQYF.